Described below is a single T cell receptor beta chain sequence and its context. The germline V and J ends were trimmed by 4 bases and 8 bases, with 18 bases remaining between them. This CDR3 region has 14 residues. Germline loops: CDR1 SGDLS, CDR2 YYNGEE. This sample stems from a study of T cell changes during pregnancy in multiple sclerosis. This table comes from immunoSEQ multiplex PCR, and its TCRdb copy is limited to in-frame clones, with some not included. Of about 80,000 clones detected, over 75% appear once; the ten largest clones hold under 2.5%. The V gene is TRBV9, the J gene TRBJ1-2; TRBD1 is a possible D gene (6 bases). The sequence was collected from a female donor with multiple sclerosis, enrolled in a pregnancy study. Specimen: peripheral blood, collected before pregnancy. CDR3 loop: CASSPDPQGPGYTF. The CDR3 region has the DNA TGTGCCAGCAGCCCCGATCCGCAGGGGCCCGGCTACACCTTC.